One sample yielded the 15 T cell receptor beta chains listed below, sequenced in a study of shared clonotypes between healthy human individuals. Naive CD8 isolation took CD45RO-negative cells positively selected for CCR7 and excluded terminally differentiated effector memory CD45RA+ cells. Libraries were prepared by immunoSEQ multiplex PCR; TCRdb keeps only in-frame clonotypes and omits some of them. Altogether a few hundred thousand clones are present, nearly 97% being singletons, with the ten largest covering roughly 0.1%. The specimen was naive CD8+ T cells sorted from blood. These receptors were obtained from a woman in her thirties in good health.

This clone appeared once. The V call is TRBV7-9, the J call TRBJ2-7, with 14 bases lining up with TRBD2. The CDR3 has 19 amino acids. Looked up from germline, CDR1 is SEHNR and CDR2 is FQNEAQ (reference sequence). The V segment lost 5 bases and the J segment 4 bases; nucleotides outside the gene matches: 16. This CDR3 is CASSPGPGETSGRGYEQYF. CDR3 in DNA: TGTGCCAGCAGCCCCGGGCCGGGGGAGACTAGCGGGAGGGGTTACGAGCAGTACTTC. Based on the CDR3 plus reference TRBV7-9 and TRBJ2-7, the full variable domain is DTGVSQNPRHKITKRGQNVTFRCDPISEHNRLYWYRQTLGQGPEFLTYFQNEAQLEKSRLLSDRFSAERPKGSFSTLEIQRTEQGDSAMYLCASSPGPGETSGRGYEQYFGPGTRLTVT.

The J gene is TRBJ1-5, the V gene TRBV7-9; tentative D call: TRBD1 (5 bases). Looked up from germline, CDR1 is SEHNR and CDR2 is FQNEAQ (reference sequence). This CDR3 is built from 15 residues. V was pared by 5 bases and J by 1 base, with 12 bases between. CDR3 sequence: CASSGPRDSNQPQHF. The CDR3 DNA reads TGTGCCAGCAGCGGCCCCCGGGACAGCAATCAGCCCCAGCATTTT.

The chain has TRBV28 and TRBJ2-2, with D possibly matching TRBD2 (6 bases). The V and J ends lost 7 bases and 8 bases respectively, with 26 bases between them. CDR1 and CDR2 (germline): MDHEN, SYDVKM. CDR3 length: 17 residues. The DNA of the CDR3 is TGTGCCAGCACCACCTCAGGGTGGGACTCAGCCAGGGGGGAGCTGTTTTTT. Protein sequence: CASTTSGWDSARGELFF. The full variable domain, with the rest looked up from reference TRBV28 and TRBJ2-2, is DVKVTQSSRYLVKRTGEKVFLECVQDMDHENMFWYRQDPGLGLRLIYFSYDVKMKEKGDIPEGYSVSREKKERFSLILESASTNQTSMYLCASTTSGWDSARGELFFGEGSRLTVL.

V gene TRBV27 combines with J gene TRBJ2-7; 10 nucleotides agree with TRBD1. This CDR3 region has 15 residues. Germline values: CDR1 MNHEY, CDR2 SMNVEV (reference sequence). V was pared by 0 bases and J by 5 bases, with 4 bases of the junction left unmatched. The CDR3 DNA sequence: TGTGCCAGCAGTTTATCGGGACAGGGGTTAAACGAGCAGTACTTC. Translating gives CASSLSGQGLNEQYF.

This chain joins TRBV28 and TRBJ1-2; 8 bases fit TRBD1. Germline assignment: CDR1 MDHEN and CDR2 SYDVKM. The length of the CDR3 is 16 residues. With 4 bases clipped from V and 6 bases from J, the junction kept 13 bases outside the gene matches. The CDR3 region is CASSYPGQVVRDGYTF. As DNA, the CDR3 is TGTGCCAGCAGTTACCCGGGACAGGTTGTTCGGGATGGCTACACCTTC.

The CDR3 nucleotides read TGTGCCAGCAGCGCCCCATGGTCACAATACGAGCAGTACTTC. It is translated as CASSAPWSQYEQYF. The V and J genes are TRBV11-2 and TRBJ2-7; D not resolved. The germline V gene encodes CDR1 SGHAT and CDR2 FQNNGV. V lost 5 bases and J 4 bases, leaving 15 bases between the germline ends. This CDR3 has 14 residues.

In nucleotides, the CDR3 is TGTGCCAGCCTATCTGGACAGGGGGAGTTCGATACGCAGTATTTT. Translating it yields CASLSGQGEFDTQYF. This sequence joins TRBV27 and TRBJ2-3, with 10 bases matching TRBD1. J was trimmed by 6 bases and V by 8 bases; bases with no gene match: 11. The CDR3 sequence is 15 residues long. CDR1 is MNHEY and CDR2 is SMNVEV in the germline V gene (reference sequence).

This clone has just one count. The chain employs TRBV29-1 and TRBJ2-3; D is ambiguous. Germline CDR1 and CDR2: SQVTM and ANQGSEA. The CDR3 loop spans 12 amino acids. The V gene lost 5 bases and the J gene lost 0 bases, with 6 bases spanning the gap. CDR3 region: CSVFGSTDTQYF. CDR3 sequence (DNA): TGCAGCGTTTTTGGCAGCACAGATACGCAGTATTTT.

The chain carries TRBV2 and TRBJ1-2; D remains unclear. Trimming removed 2 bases from V and 4 bases from J, with 14 bases in between. The CDR3 has 15 residues. Germline V gives CDR1 SNHLY, CDR2 FYNNEI. CDR3 region: CASSEWEAGFYGYTF. For the CDR3, the DNA is TGTGCCAGCAGTGAATGGGAGGCCGGCTTCTATGGCTACACCTTC.

In DNA, the CDR3 is TGTGCCAGCAGCTGGACAGGGTCGCACACTGAAGCTTTCTTT. The encoded protein is CASSWTGSHTEAFF. V usage is TRBV7-2 and J usage is TRBJ1-1; TRBD1 matches at 8 bases. J was trimmed by 3 bases and V by 4 bases; bases with no gene match: 4. This CDR3 is built from 14 residues. The germline CDR1 and CDR2 sequences are SGHTA and FQGNSA. The full variable domain, completed using reference TRBV7-2 and TRBJ1-1, is GAGVSQSPSNKVTEKGKDVELRCDPISGHTALYWYRQSLGQGLEFLIYFQGNSAPDKSGLPSDRFSAERTGGSVSTLTIQRTQQEDSAVYLCASSWTGSHTEAFFGQGTRLTVV.

This clone has just one count. The chain couples TRBV28 to TRBJ1-2; the D is unclear. This CDR3 has 13 residues. Between the trimmed V and J ends, which lost 6 bases and 4 bases, there was a span of 12 bases. The V gene's germline CDR1 is MDHEN and CDR2 SYDVKM. CDR3 sequence: CASSREVSYGYTF. CDR3 in DNA: TGTGCCAGCAGCCGAGAGGTTAGCTATGGCTACACCTTC.

The chain recombines TRBV30 with TRBJ2-3; D is perhaps TRBD2 (5 bases). CDR3 length: 16 amino acids. Germline V gives CDR1 GTSNPN, CDR2 SVGIG (reference sequence). V lost 0 bases and J lost 0, with 13 bases in between. This chain's CDR3 is CAWSVGSSTSTDTQYF. CDR3 nucleotides: TGTGCCTGGAGTGTAGGATCTAGCACTAGCACAGATACGCAGTATTTT. The full variable domain, rest sourced from reference TRBV30 and TRBJ2-3, is SQTIHQWPATLVQPVGSPLSLECTVEGTSNPNLYWYRQAAGRGLQLLFYSVGIGQISSEVPQNLSASRPQDRQFILSSKKLLLSDSGFYLCAWSVGSSTSTDTQYFGPGTRLTVL.

The rearrangement uses TRBV11-2 and TRBJ2-1, with D hard to call. Trimming took 4 bases from V and 13 from J, leaving 11 bases between them. The CDR3 has 11 amino acids. Germline lookup yields CDR1 SGHAT and CDR2 FQNNGV. This CDR3 is CASSSSWHQFF. CDR3 DNA: TGTGCCAGCAGCTCTAGTTGGCATCAGTTCTTC. The full variable domain, rest sourced from reference TRBV11-2 and TRBJ2-1, is EAGVAQSPRYKIIEKRQSVAFWCNPISGHATLYWYQQILGQGPKLLIQFQNNGVVDDSQLPKDRFSAERLKGVDSTLKIQPAKLEDSAVYLCASSSSWHQFFGPGTRLTVL.

CDR3 loop: CASSTPWSTPSSNEQFF. CDR3 sequence (DNA): TGTGCCAGCAGCACCCCATGGAGTACCCCTTCGTCCAATGAGCAGTTCTTC. The rearrangement uses TRBV9 and TRBJ2-1, with D unclear. From germline, CDR1 is SGDLS and CDR2 YYNGEE. With 4 bases removed from V and 6 bases from J, the gap between germline ends came to 23 bases. The CDR3 spans 17 residues. The entire variable domain, with the rest obtained from reference TRBV9 and TRBJ2-1, is as follows: DSGVTQTPKHLITATGQRVTLRCSPRSGDLSVYWYQQSLDQGLQFLIQYYNGEERAKGNILERFSAQQFPDLHSELNLSSLELGDSALYFCASSTPWSTPSSNEQFFGPGTRLTVL.

This chain joins TRBV19 and TRBJ2-1; 10 bases align to TRBD2. Trimming cost V 5 bases and J 3 bases; bases outside gene matches: 10. The CDR3 is 17 amino acids. Germline CDR1 and CDR2: LNHDA and SQIVND (reference sequence). The CDR3 reads CASSGATGTSVYNEQFF. The CDR3 DNA reads TGTGCCAGTAGTGGCGCGACCGGGACTAGCGTCTACAATGAGCAGTTCTTC. Looking up the rest from reference TRBV19 and TRBJ2-1 gives the full variable domain: DGGITQSPKYLFRKEGQNVTLSCEQNLNHDAMYWYRQDPGQGLRLIYYSQIVNDFQKGDIAEGYSVSREKKESFPLTVTSAQKNPTAFYLCASSGATGTSVYNEQFFGPGTRLTVL.